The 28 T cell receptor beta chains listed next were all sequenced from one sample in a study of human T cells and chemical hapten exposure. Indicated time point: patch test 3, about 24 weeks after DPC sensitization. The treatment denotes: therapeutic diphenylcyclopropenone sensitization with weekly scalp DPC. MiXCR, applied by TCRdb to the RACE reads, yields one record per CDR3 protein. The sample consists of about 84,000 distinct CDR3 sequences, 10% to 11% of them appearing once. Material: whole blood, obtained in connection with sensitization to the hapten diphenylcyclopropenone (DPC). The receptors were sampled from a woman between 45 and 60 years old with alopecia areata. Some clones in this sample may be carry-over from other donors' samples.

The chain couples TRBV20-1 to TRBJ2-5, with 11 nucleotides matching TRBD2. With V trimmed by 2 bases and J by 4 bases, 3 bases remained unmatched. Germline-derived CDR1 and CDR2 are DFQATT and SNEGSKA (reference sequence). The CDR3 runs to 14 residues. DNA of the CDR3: TGCAGTGCTAGAATAGCGGGAGGGCTAGAGACCCAGTACTTC. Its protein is CSARIAGGLETQYF.

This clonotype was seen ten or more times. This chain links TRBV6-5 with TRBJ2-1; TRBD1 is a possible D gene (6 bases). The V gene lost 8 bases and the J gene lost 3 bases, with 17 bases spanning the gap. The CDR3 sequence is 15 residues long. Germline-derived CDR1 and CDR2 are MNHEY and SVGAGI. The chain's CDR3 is CASVPSRGNYNEQFF. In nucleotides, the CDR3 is TGTGCCAGCGTCCCGAGTAGGGGGAACTACAATGAGCAGTTCTTC.

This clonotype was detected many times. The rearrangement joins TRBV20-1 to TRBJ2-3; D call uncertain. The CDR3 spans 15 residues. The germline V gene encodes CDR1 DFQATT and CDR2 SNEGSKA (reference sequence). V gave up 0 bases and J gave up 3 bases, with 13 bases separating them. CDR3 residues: CSARDLGVPTDTQYF. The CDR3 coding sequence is TGCAGTGCTAGAGATCTCGGAGTACCTACAGATACGCAGTATTTT.

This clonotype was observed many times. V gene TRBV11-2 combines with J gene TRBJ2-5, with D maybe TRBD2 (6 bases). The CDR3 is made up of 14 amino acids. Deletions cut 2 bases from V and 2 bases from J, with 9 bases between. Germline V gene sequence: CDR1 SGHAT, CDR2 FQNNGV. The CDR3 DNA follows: TGTGCCAGCAGCTTACAGGGAGGACAAGAGACCCAGTACTTC. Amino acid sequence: CASSLQGGQETQYF.

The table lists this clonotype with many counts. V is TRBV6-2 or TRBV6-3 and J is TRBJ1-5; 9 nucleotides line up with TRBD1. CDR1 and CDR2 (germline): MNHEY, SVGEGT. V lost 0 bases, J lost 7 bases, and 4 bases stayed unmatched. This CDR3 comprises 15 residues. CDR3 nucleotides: TGTGCCAGCAGTTACTCACAGGGGGCCGGACAGCCCCAGCATTTT. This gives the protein CASSYSQGAGQPQHF.

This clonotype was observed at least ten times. CDR3 protein: CASSSQAGSNTGELFF. CDR3 DNA: TGTGCCAGCAGCTCTCAGGCGGGGTCGAACACCGGGGAGCTGTTTTTT. The rearrangement links TRBV5-5 to TRBJ2-2, with D maybe TRBD2 (6 bases). This CDR3 has 16 residues. Trimming took 3 bases from V and 0 from J, leaving 12 bases between them. In germline, CDR1 is SGHKS, CDR2 YYEKEE (reference sequence).

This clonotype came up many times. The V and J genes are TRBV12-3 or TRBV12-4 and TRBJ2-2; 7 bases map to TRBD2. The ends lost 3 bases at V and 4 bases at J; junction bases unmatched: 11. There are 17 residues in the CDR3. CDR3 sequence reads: CASSFGAGVGITGELFF. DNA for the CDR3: TGTGCCAGCAGTTTCGGGGCGGGAGTAGGTATCACCGGGGAGCTGTTTTTT.

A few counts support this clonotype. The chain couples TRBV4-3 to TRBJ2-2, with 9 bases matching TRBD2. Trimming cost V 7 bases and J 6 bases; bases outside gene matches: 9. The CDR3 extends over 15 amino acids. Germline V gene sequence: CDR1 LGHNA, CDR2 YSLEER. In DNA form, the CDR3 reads TGCGCCAGCACCCCCCGGCGGACTAGCGCCGGGGAGCTGTTTTTT. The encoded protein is CASTPRRTSAGELFF.

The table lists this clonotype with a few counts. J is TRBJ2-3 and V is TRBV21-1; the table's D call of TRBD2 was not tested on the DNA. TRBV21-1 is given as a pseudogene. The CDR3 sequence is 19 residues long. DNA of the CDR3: TGTGCCAGCAGCAATGAGGGACGAGCGCGGGGGGGCCGCACAGATACGCAGTATTTT. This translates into CASSNEGRARGGRTDTQYF.

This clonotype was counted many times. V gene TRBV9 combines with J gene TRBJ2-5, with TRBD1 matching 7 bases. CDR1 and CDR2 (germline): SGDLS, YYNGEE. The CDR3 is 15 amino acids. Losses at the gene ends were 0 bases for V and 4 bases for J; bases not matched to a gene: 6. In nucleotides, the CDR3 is TGTGCCAGCAGCGTAGCAGCAGGGGGAATAGAGACCCAGTACTTC. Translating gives CASSVAAGGIETQYF.

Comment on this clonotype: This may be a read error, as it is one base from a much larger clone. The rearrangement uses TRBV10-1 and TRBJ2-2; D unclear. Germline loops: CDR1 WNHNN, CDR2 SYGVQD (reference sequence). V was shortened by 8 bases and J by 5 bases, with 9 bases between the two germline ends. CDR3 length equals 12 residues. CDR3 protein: CASVNGTGELFF. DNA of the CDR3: TGCGCCAGCGTAAATGGTACCGGGGAGCTGTTTTTT.

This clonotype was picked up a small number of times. The DNA of the CDR3 is TGCAGTGCTAGGGCCTCTAGCGGGACCAACGAGCAGTACTTC. Protein product: CSARASSGTNEQYF. The rearrangement links TRBV20-1 to TRBJ2-7; the match to TRBD2 covers 9 bases. This CDR3 region has 14 residues. Trimming removed 3 bases from V and 5 bases from J; junction bases left unmatched: 8. CDR1 DFQATT and CDR2 SNEGSKA come from the germline V gene (reference sequence).

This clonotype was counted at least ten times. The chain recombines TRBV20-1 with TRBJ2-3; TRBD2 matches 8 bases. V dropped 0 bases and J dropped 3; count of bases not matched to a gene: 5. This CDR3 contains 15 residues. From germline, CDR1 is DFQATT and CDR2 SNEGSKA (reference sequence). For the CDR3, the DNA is TGCAGTGCTAGAGATCGTGGCGGGAGGACAGATACGCAGTATTTT. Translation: CSARDRGGRTDTQYF.

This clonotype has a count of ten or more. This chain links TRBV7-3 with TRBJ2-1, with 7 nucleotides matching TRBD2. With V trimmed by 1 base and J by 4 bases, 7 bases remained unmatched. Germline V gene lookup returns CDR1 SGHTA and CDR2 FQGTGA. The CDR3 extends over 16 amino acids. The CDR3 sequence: CASSLSFASGYNEQFF. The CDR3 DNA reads TGTGCCAGCAGCTTAAGTTTCGCTAGCGGATACAATGAGCAGTTCTTC.

CDR3 coding DNA: TGTGCCAGCAGTTTGGGGGGAGTTGTCTACAATGAGCAGTTCTTC. Its translation: CASSLGGVVYNEQFF. The chain combines TRBV27 with TRBJ2-1; weak D call: TRBD2 (6 bases). Trimming took 3 bases from V and 3 from J, leaving 12 bases between them. Germline CDR1 and CDR2: MNHEY and SMNVEV (reference sequence). The CDR3 has 15 residues.

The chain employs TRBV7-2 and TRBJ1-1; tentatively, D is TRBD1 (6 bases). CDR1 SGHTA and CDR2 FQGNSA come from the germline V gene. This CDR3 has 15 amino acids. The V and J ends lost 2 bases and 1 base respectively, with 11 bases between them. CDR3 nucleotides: TGTGCCAGCAGCTTAAACAGGGCTCAGAACACTGAAGCTTTCTTT. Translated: CASSLNRAQNTEAFF.

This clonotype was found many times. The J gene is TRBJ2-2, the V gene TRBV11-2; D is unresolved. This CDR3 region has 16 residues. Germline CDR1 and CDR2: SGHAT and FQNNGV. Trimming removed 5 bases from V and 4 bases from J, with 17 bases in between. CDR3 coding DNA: TGTGCCAGCAGCGCAAGGCCCCTGGCGAGCACCGGGGAGCTGTTTTTT. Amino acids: CASSARPLASTGELFF.

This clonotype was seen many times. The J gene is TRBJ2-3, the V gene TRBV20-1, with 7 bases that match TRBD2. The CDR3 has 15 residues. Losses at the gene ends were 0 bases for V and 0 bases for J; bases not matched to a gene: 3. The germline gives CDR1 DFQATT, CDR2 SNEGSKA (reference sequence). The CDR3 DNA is TGCAGTGCTAGAGATCGGACTAGTAGCACAGATACGCAGTATTTT. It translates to CSARDRTSSTDTQYF.

The CDR3 region has the DNA TGCAGCGTCGACCCGGGACTAGCGGGAGGAGGTGAGCAGTACTTC. Protein product: CSVDPGLAGGGEQYF. J is TRBJ2-7 and V is TRBV29-1; 15 bases line up with TRBD2. CDR3 length: 15 residues. Trimming at V came to 6 bases and at J to 7 bases, leaving 10 bases not matched to a gene. Germline V gives CDR1 SQVTM, CDR2 ANQGSEA.

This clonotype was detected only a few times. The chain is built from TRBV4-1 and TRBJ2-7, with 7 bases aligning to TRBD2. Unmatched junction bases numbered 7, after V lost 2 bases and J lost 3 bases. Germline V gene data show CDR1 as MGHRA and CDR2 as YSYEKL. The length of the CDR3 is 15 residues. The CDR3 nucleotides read TGCGCCAGCAGCCAATCCCAGACTAGCCACTACGAGCAGTACTTC. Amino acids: CASSQSQTSHYEQYF.

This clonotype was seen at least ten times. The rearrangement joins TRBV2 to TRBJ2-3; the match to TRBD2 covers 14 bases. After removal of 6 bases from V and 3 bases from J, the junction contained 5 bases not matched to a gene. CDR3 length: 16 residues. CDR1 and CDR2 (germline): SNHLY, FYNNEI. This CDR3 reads CASRRLAGGPTDTQYF. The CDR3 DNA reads TGTGCCAGCAGGAGACTAGCGGGAGGGCCGACAGATACGCAGTATTTT.

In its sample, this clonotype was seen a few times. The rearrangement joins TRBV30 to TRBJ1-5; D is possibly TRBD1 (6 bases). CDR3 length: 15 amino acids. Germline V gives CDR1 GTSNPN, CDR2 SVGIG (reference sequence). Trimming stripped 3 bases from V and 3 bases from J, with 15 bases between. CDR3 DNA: TGTGCCTGGAGGGCCCGGGACATCCCCAATCAGCCCCAGCATTTT. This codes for CAWRARDIPNQPQHF.

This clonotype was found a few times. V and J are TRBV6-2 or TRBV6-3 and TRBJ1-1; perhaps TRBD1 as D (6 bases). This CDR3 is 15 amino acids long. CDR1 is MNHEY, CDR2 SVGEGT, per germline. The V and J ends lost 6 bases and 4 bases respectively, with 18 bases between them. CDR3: CASRTAGASGTEAFF. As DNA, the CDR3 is TGTGCCAGCAGGACCGCGGGGGCTAGCGGCACTGAAGCTTTCTTT.

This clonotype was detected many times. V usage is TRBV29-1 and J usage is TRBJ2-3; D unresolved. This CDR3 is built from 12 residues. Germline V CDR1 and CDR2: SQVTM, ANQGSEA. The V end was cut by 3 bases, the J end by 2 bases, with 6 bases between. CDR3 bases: TGCAGCGTTGAGTACTCCACAGATACGCAGTATTTT. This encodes CSVEYSTDTQYF.

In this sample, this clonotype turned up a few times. The CDR3 is CASSVPTSGRGSSYNEQFF. For the CDR3, the DNA is TGTGCCAGCAGCGTACCAACTAGCGGGAGGGGGAGCTCCTACAATGAGCAGTTCTTC. The chain has TRBV9 and TRBJ2-1; 13 positions match TRBD2. V trimming: 1 base; J trimming: 0 bases; junction bases outside the gene matches: 7. There are 19 residues in the CDR3. Germline CDR1 is SGDLS and CDR2 is YYNGEE.

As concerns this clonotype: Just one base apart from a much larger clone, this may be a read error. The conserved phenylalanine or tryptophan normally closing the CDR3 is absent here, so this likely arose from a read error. CDR3 region: CASSLRDFNEQFL. The CDR3 DNA reads TGTGCCAGCAGCTTAAGAGACTTTAATGAGCAGTTCCTC. The V gene is TRBV11-1, the J gene TRBJ2-1; D gene unclear. Germline CDR1 is SGHAT and CDR2 is FQDESV (reference sequence). This CDR3 is built from 13 residues. Trimming took 2 bases from V and 7 from J, leaving 9 bases between them.

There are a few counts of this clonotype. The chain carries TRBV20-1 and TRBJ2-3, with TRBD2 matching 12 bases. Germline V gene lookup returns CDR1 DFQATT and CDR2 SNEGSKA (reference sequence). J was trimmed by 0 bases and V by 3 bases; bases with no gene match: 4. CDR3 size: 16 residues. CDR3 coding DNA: TGCAGTGCTAGCCGGACTAGCGGGAAGAGCACAGATACGCAGTATTTT. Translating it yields CSASRTSGKSTDTQYF.

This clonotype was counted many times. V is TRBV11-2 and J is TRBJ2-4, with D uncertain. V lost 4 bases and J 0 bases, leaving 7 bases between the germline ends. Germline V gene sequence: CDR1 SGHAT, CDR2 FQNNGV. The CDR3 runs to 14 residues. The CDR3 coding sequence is TGTGCCAGCAGCTCGAGACTAGCCAAAAACATTCAGTACTTC. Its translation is CASSSRLAKNIQYF.